The clone carrying this T cell receptor (beta chain) was seen repeatedly, ten times or more. This entry belongs to a study of neurological immune-mediated disorders. Time point: longitudinal time-point 1 (baseline). For the unsorted libraries, 2 million PBMCs stored at -80 C served as input. The CDR3 covers 14 residues. CDR1 DFQATT and CDR2 SNEGSKA come from the germline V gene (reference sequence). The junction had 10 bases not matched to a gene; V was cut back by 5 bases and J by 4 bases. As for the cDNA, it was generated by 5'RACE with 10-nucleotide random UMIs. From the 5' RACE reads, TCRdb called clonotypes with MiXCR, one entry per CDR3 protein. The sample holds more than 70,000 distinct CDR3 sequences; roughly a tenth are singletons and the top ten take 9.6%.

This rearrangement joins TRBV20-1 to TRBJ2-7, with 8 bases lining up with TRBD2. The origin of this receptor is a man aged 30-40 years in good health. Sequenced: PBMCs. The DNA for the CDR3 is TGCAGTGCTGGGTTGCCAGCGGGAGTATACGAGCAGTACTTC. Its protein product is CSAGLPAGVYEQYF.